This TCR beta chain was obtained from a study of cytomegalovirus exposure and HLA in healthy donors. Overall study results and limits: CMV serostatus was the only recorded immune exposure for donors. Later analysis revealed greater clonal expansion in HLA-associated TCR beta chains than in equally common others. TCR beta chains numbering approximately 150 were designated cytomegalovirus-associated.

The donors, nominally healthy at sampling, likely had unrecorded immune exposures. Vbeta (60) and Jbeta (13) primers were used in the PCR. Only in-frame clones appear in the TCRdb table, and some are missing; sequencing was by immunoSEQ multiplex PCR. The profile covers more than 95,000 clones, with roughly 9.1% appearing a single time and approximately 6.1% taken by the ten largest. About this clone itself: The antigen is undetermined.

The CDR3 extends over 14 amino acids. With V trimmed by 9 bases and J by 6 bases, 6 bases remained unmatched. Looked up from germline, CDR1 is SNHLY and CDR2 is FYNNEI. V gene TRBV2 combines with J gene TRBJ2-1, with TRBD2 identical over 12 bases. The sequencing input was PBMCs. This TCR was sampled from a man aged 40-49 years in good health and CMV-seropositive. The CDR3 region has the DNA TGTGCCAGTCCGAAGACTAGCGGGAGCAATGAGCAGTTCTTC. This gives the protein CASPKTSGSNEQFF.